The TCR beta chain described here comes from a study of metastatic and nonmetastatic thyroid tumors. The CDR3 loop spans 16 amino acids. The germline V gene has CDR1 LNHDA and CDR2 SQIVND (reference sequence). None of the patients had undergone any treatment ahead of thyroid surgery. TCRdb re-called the PCR reads through MiXCR. The sample lists about 22,000 clones; around 18% were seen once. On this clone itself: At one boundary the junction diverges from the germline segment, which might be a read error.

V and J are TRBV19 and TRBJ2-2; D is possibly TRBD1 or TRBD2 (9 bases each). The receptor was isolated from a male donor with papillary thyroid cancer or a benign thyroid nodule (not recorded which). Some clones in this sample may be carry-over from other donors' samples. Material for sequencing was adjacent normal tissue. The CDR3 loop is CAGSPGQGTSPGDLFF. The DNA of the CDR3 is TGTGCCGGTAGTCCTGGACAGGGGACTAGCCCCGGGGACCTGTTTTTT.